The rows below give T cell receptor beta chains drawn from one sample of a study of CD8+ T cells in alopecia areata. Here immunoSEQ multiplex PCR was the method, and the copy in TCRdb shows in-frame clones only, minus some. The sample lists some 100,000 clones; approximately 38% were seen once. What was sequenced was CD4+ T cells sorted from blood. These receptor sequences come from a human donor with alopecia areata. The CDR3 runs from the conserved cysteine through the conserved F or W. The order of the fields is J gene, V gene, clone size, CDR3 length, CDR3 protein. Expanded clones are given a class, and other clones once, few, many or no size at all.

J: TRBJ2-4; V: TRBV28; size: -; length: 12; CDR3: CASSSPSDIQYF
J: TRBJ2-1; V: TRBV2; size: -; length: 16; CDR3: CASTARIREFYNEQFF
J: TRBJ2-7; V: TRBV2; size: -; length: 14; CDR3: CASSGTSGRYEQYF
J: TRBJ1-2; V: TRBV23-1; size: -; length: 15; CDR3: CASTQPDRTGYGYTF
J: TRBJ2-3; V: TRBV5-1; size: -; length: 16; CDR3: CASTLSPTGGTDTQYF
J: TRBJ2-3; V: TRBV2; size: -; length: 15; CDR3: CASSEATRGPDTQYF
J: TRBJ1-1; V: TRBV27; size: -; length: 14; CDR3: CASSPTRDRVDAFF
J: TRBJ1-3; V: TRBV29-1; size: few; length: 14; CDR3: CSVDSGQGINTIYF
J: TRBJ2-7; V: TRBV27; size: few; length: 14; CDR3: CASSLQQGGYEQYF
J: TRBJ2-5; V: TRBV5-1; size: -; length: 13; CDR3: CASSAGLAETQYF
J: TRBJ2-1; V: TRBV13; size: -; length: 14; CDR3: CASRTSGYYNEQFF
J: TRBJ2-7; V: TRBV28; size: few; length: 11; CDR3: CASRNFYEQYF
J: TRBJ2-7; V: TRBV4-3; size: -; length: 15; CDR3: CASSQWGQGLDEQYF
J: TRBJ2-7; V: TRBV11-2; size: -; length: 13; CDR3: CASSLNQVGEQYF
J: TRBJ2-3; V: TRBV28; size: few; length: 17; CDR3: CASSLWDGGGGTDTQYF
J: TRBJ1-5; V: TRBV29-1; size: -; length: 13; CDR3: CSVGGQRNQPQHF
J: TRBJ1-2; V: TRBV29-1; size: few; length: 13; CDR3: CSVGQGANYGYTF
J: TRBJ2-1; V: TRBV29-1; size: -; length: 11; CDR3: CSATGYHEQFF
J: TRBJ2-7; V: TRBV5-1; size: -; length: 15; CDR3: CARIQRGQGRYEQYF